A single sample is the source of the 8 T cell receptor beta chains below, sequenced in a study of control samples from healthy donors and cancer patients. Assay: immunoSEQ multiplex PCR; the TCRdb copy retains only in-frame clones and omits some. The sample yields 90,000 to 140,000 clones, 83% seen once. The sequenced material came from blood. The receptor set was obtained from a woman in her forties or fifties in good health.

V usage is TRBV6-5 and J usage is TRBJ1-1; D unresolved. The germline V gene has CDR1 MNHEY and CDR2 SVGAGI. V was trimmed by 7 bases and J by 5 bases, leaving 11 bases between them. The CDR3 length is 12 residues. CDR3 nucleotide sequence: TGTGCCAGCAAAGAGAGTGGGACTGAAGCTTTCTTT. Its protein is CASKESGTEAFF.

Only one count was recorded for this clone. The V gene is TRBV9, the J gene TRBJ2-7; TRBD1 is a possible D gene (6 bases). V was pared by 3 bases and J by 3 bases, with 10 bases between. Germline CDR1 is SGDLS and CDR2 is YYNGEE. This CDR3 has 13 residues. As DNA, the CDR3 is TGTGCCAGCAGCGGACCGGGACACTACGAGCAGTACTTC. Residues: CASSGPGHYEQYF.

The chain carries TRBV28 and TRBJ1-6, with 8 bases fitting TRBD1. Unmatched junction bases numbered 11, after V lost 3 bases and J lost 10 bases. CDR1 and CDR2 from the germline V gene are MDHEN and SYDVKM. CDR3 length equals 16 residues. Here the CDR3 reads CASSLDTGQVSSPLHF. CDR3 nucleotides: TGTGCCAGCAGTTTGGATACGGGACAGGTTAGCTCACCCCTCCACTTT.

This clone occurred once. This chain connects TRBV5-4 to TRBJ2-2; D not certain. V was shortened by 6 bases and J by 1 base, with 7 bases between the two germline ends. CDR1 and CDR2 from the germline V gene are SGHNT and YYREEE (reference sequence). The length of the CDR3 is 13 residues. CDR3 region: CASNPRNTGELFF. The CDR3 DNA sequence: TGTGCCAGCAACCCACGGAACACCGGGGAGCTGTTTTTT.

The chain couples TRBV28 to TRBJ1-5, with 7 bases that match TRBD1. V trimming: 6 bases; J trimming: 2 bases; junction bases outside the gene matches: 16. In germline, CDR1 is MDHEN, CDR2 SYDVKM. CDR3 length: 18 amino acids. The CDR3 region is CASSSPLHRGGGNQPQHF. The CDR3 DNA follows: TGTGCCAGCAGCTCTCCTCTCCACAGGGGTGGGGGCAATCAGCCCCAGCATTTT.

V is TRBV4-2 and J is TRBJ1-3, with D perhaps TRBD1 (6 bases). This CDR3 comprises 16 residues. Germline values: CDR1 LGHNA, CDR2 YNFKEQ. The ends were cut back, 0 bases at V and 4 bases at J, with 13 bases in the middle. For the CDR3, the DNA is TGTGCCAGCAGCCAAGAACAGGGTTTTTTGGGAAACACCATATATTTT. Translating it yields CASSQEQGFLGNTIYF.

This clone was observed a few times. The chain carries TRBV27 and TRBJ1-2, with 9 bases lining up with TRBD1. This CDR3 comprises 16 residues. Germline V gives CDR1 MNHEY, CDR2 SMNVEV (reference sequence). With 2 bases clipped from V and 2 bases from J, the junction kept 6 bases outside the gene matches. The CDR3 DNA sequence: TGTGCCAGCAGTTTAAGTATTGGGACAGGGAACTATGGCTACACCTTC. It codes for CASSLSIGTGNYGYTF.

This chain connects TRBV9 to TRBJ2-3; D gene unclear. CDR3 length equals 15 residues. CDR1 and CDR2 from the germline V gene are SGDLS and YYNGEE. Deletions cut 1 base from V and 0 bases from J, with 9 bases between. CDR3 DNA: TGTGCCAGCAGCGTATGGCATTCTAGCACAGATACGCAGTATTTT. Translated: CASSVWHSSTDTQYF. The variable domain in full, completed from reference TRBV9 and TRBJ2-3, reads DSGVTQTPKHLITATGQRVTLRCSPRSGDLSVYWYQQSLDQGLQFLIQYYNGEERAKGNILERFSAQQFPDLHSELNLSSLELGDSALYFCASSVWHSSTDTQYFGPGTRLTVL.